A single sample is the source of the 2 T cell receptor beta chains below, sequenced in a study of T cells in Graves' hyperthyroidism and ophthalmopathy. Amplified regions were TCR beta CDR3 sequences from RNA transcripts. The primer set for the first-round RT-PCR of the TCR CDR3 was HTBI. TCRdb re-called the multiplex PCR reads with MiXCR, one entry per CDR3 protein. The sample shows about 600,000 distinct CDR3 sequences, around 15% of them seen only once. Sequenced material: blood. The receptor set was obtained from a woman between 40 and 55 years old with Graves' ophthalmopathy.

The chain links TRBV19 to TRBJ1-1, with 8 nucleotides matching TRBD1. CDR3 length equals 14 residues. V trimming: 6 bases; J trimming: 4 bases; junction bases outside the gene matches: 7. The germline V gene has CDR1 LNHDA and CDR2 SQIVND (reference sequence). CDR3 protein: CASRATGGGTEAFF. CDR3 nucleotides: TGTGCCAGTAGGGCAACAGGGGGGGGCACTGAAGCTTTCTTT. Based on the CDR3 plus reference TRBV19 and TRBJ1-1, the full variable domain is DGGITQSPKYLFRKEGQNVTLSCEQNLNHDAMYWYRQDPGQGLRLIYYSQIVNDFQKGDIAEGYSVSREKKESFPLTVTSAQKNPTAFYLCASRATGGGTEAFFGQGTRLTVV.

In its sample, this clonotype was seen many times. The J gene is TRBJ2-3, the V gene TRBV18; possible D gene TRBD1, 5 bases. From germline, CDR1 is KGHSH and CDR2 LQKENI. V was clipped by 6 bases and J by 1 base, with 14 bases between them. The CDR3 length is 15 residues. The CDR3 loop is CASSPPGRGTDTQYF. CDR3 DNA: TGTGCCAGCTCGCCCCCCGGCAGGGGCACAGATACGCAGTATTTT.